This T cell receptor beta chain emerged from a study of vaccination and CD4 T cells after COVID-19 (dated by TCRdb to between 2021 and 2024). Study-wide context: Every convalescent patient had a positive nasal swab PCR test for SARS-CoV-2, with mild disease in roughly nine patients and severe disease in one. The convalescent cohort comprised six males and four females, including two Hispanic individuals, seven Caucasians, two Asians and one multiracial person. Participants got two doses of the Pfizer-BioNTech BNT162b2 vaccine (n=8) or two doses of the Moderna mRNA-1273 vaccine (n=2). Post-COVID blood samples from convalescent patients were collected a median of around 110 days after diagnosis, with a range of about 35 to 161 days. Post-vaccine blood samples were taken a median of about 70 days after the second vaccine dose, with a range of about 13 to 250 days. The cultures were stimulated with overlapping spike peptide pools from SARS-CoV-2 and from the common cold coronaviruses HCoV-NL63, HCoV-OC43 and HCoV-229E. In control cultures, a CEFX viral epitope pool was used as positive control, an HIV-1 Nef peptide pool was used as negative control, or no peptide was added. The spike-specific CD4+ TCR repertoire was compared before and after mRNA vaccination in nine to ten COVID-19 convalescent patients and several infection-naive healthy vaccine recipients.

This clonotype was seen more than once but under ten times. No cognate antigen has been identified for it. Base-call qualities are not available, and no considerably larger clone is one nucleotide away. The treatment or condition tag for this specimen amounts to: approximately 11-day PBMC culture with coronavirus spike peptide pools or control peptides (ViraFEST assay). The ViraFEST assay was used in the study, in which antigen-specific T cells were expanded with peptide pools and expanded clonotypes were subsequently identified by TCR sequencing. Positive SARS-CoV-2 PCR tests in the convalescent patients dated from March to December 2020, before Alpha, Beta and Delta variants emerged in the United States. More than 1.5 million PBMCs per well were cultured in IMDM with roughly 4.8% human AB serum and approximately 10 IU/ml IL-2, plus 10 ug/ml peptide pools. On days 3 and 7, half of the culture medium was replaced with fresh IL-2-containing medium. After ten to eleven days of culture, CD4+ T cells were isolated by negative selection using the EasySep CD4+ T cell isolation kit. Ficoll-Paque Plus gradient centrifugation was used to isolate PBMCs from whole blood, and the isolated PBMCs were then either used fresh or cryopreserved at -140C. Triplicate wells were generally used for each culture condition.

The V end loses 6 bases and the J end loses 2 bases, and a stretch of 5 bases separates them. The germline V gene specifies SGHNT as CDR1 and YENEEA as CDR2. The CDR3 numbers 11 residues from cysteine through phenylalanine. The entry retains the CDR3 DNA only, 33 bases that are in frame from base 1. Library creation used PCR. DNA from cultured CD4+ T cells was subjected to TCR sequencing with the Oncomine TCR Beta short-read assay at the Johns Hopkins FTIC core. The QIAamp micro DNA kit was used to extract genomic DNA from the cultured CD4+ T cells. Oncomine TCR Beta libraries made from cultured CD4+ T cells were pooled using unique dual indexes and sequenced on an Illumina iSeq 100. Per the source publication's procedure: Non-productive sequences were removed, and CDR3s that did not start with C, did not end with F or W, or were shorter than 7 amino acids were discarded. Antigen-specific clonotypes were identified using the MANAFEST web application through comparison of peptide-stimulated wells with reference and other culture wells. Positive clones required FDR below 0.05, an odds ratio above 5, and productive frequency above 0.1% in at least two of three replicate wells. A clonotype was classed as cross-reactive if the clonotype showed significant expansion both in SARS-CoV-2 spike wells and in at least one common cold coronavirus spike condition. Similarity between CDR3 sequences was evaluated in R version 3.6.1 using Levenshtein distances (stringdist) and unrooted phylogenetic trees (ape). TCRdb itself trimmed the public reads at Q25 with fastp, ran MiXCR and retained productive beta chains. Rows merge per CDR3 protein into single entries with the most common DNA and genes. In this record, the V and J calls reflect TCRdb's handling and not the investigators' own analysis. The sample table lists 15,000 to 20,000 distinct CDR3 sequences, 31% of them with a count of one. 15% to 19% of the sample is taken by the ten largest.

General study outcomes and caveats: Relatively few convalescent patients were included in the study, and early timepoints after natural infection were not analyzed. In convalescent patients, nearly all vaccine-specific clones (304 of 307) were found to be mono-reactive for SARS-CoV-2 spike rather than cross-reactive with common cold coronaviruses. Among convalescent patients, a median about 86% of the SARS-CoV-2-reactive clones seen after vaccination appeared only after vaccination, which suggests priming specific to the vaccine. The median count of SARS-CoV-2-reactive clonotypes went up from approximately 22 after infection to a few dozen after vaccination, although the change was not significant.

The sequence links TRBV11-3 to TRBJ2-7; the D segment cannot be called with confidence. The clonotype comes from a human donor with COVID-19. Sample: cultured CD4+ T cells from blood. The DNA reads as follows: TGTGCCAGCAGTAAAACCTACGAGCAGTACTTC. Its coded protein is CASSKTYEQYF.